These 31 T cell receptor beta chains originate from one sample sequenced in a study of beta chain features in type 1 diabetes. Study findings and constraints: Patients with Type 1 diabetes showed moderately but significantly shorter TCRB CDR3s in all four CD4+ subsets.

The authors reverse transcribed all of the isolated RNA, so sequencing captured expressed TCRB transcripts. The method was immunoSEQ multiplex PCR; TCRdb's version includes in-frame clones alone and lacks a portion of them. This table has around 70,000 clones, about 48% appearing once. No cognate antigen is known for these TCRs. The sample taken for sequencing was central memory CD4+ T cells from blood. All receptors come from a man younger than 45 with type 1 diabetes.

The chain combines TRBV7-9 with TRBJ1-1; D is undetermined. Deletions cut 1 base from V and 10 bases from J, with 13 bases between. Germline loops: CDR1 SEHNR, CDR2 FQNEAQ (reference sequence). The CDR3 length is 13 residues. The CDR3 DNA reads TGTGCCAGCAGCTTAGAGAGGTATAGCGGAGCTTTCTTT. Its translation is CASSLERYSGAFF.

V usage is TRBV4-1 and J usage is TRBJ1-2; no clear D gene. The germline CDR1 and CDR2 sequences are MGHRA and YSYEKL. Deletions cut 1 base from V and 8 bases from J, with 14 bases between. CDR3 length: 14 amino acids. This CDR3 reads CASSQVAGFDGYTF. As DNA, the CDR3 is TGCGCCAGCAGCCAAGTTGCGGGGTTTGACGGCTACACCTTC.

This chain joins TRBV29-1 and TRBJ2-7; TRBD2 matches at 8 bases. V lost 8 bases and J lost 4; bases outside the gene matches: 13. Germline V gene sequence: CDR1 SQVTM, CDR2 ANQGSEA. This CDR3 has 14 residues. The CDR3 loop is CSILGGGKGYEQYF. CDR3 bases: TGCAGCATCCTCGGGGGGGGCAAAGGTTACGAGCAGTACTTC.

The chain employs TRBV5-1 and TRBJ1-5; D is possibly TRBD1 (5 bases). Germline V gene lookup returns CDR1 SGHRS and CDR2 YFSETQ. The CDR3 covers 13 residues. The V end was cut by 4 bases, the J end by 4 bases, with 9 bases between. For the CDR3, the DNA is TGCGCCAGCAGCCAAGACAGTAATCAGCCCCAGCATTTT. Its translation: CASSQDSNQPQHF.

The genes are TRBV9 and TRBJ2-5; TRBD2 agrees at 8 bases. Germline assignment: CDR1 SGDLS and CDR2 YYNGEE. V was clipped by 0 bases and J by 4 bases; unmatched bases: 5. The CDR3 contains 15 residues. The CDR3 DNA follows: TGTGCCAGCAGCGTAGCGAGCGGGAGTGGAGAGACCCAGTACTTC. Protein: CASSVASGSGETQYF.

This rearrangement joins TRBV18 to TRBJ2-7, with 9 nucleotides matching TRBD1. V lost 3 bases to trimming and J lost 4 bases; unmatched junction nucleotides: 10. This CDR3 region has 16 residues. In germline, CDR1 is KGHSH, CDR2 LQKENI. CDR3 sequence reads: CASSPPTGGSGYEQYF. DNA for the CDR3: TGTGCCAGCTCACCGCCAACAGGGGGCTCAGGGTACGAGCAGTACTTC.

The gene calls are TRBV6-6 and TRBJ1-2; no definite D call. This CDR3 has 13 residues. CDR1 is MNHNY, CDR2 SVGAGI, per germline (reference sequence). V shed 6 bases and J shed 6 bases, with 14 bases lying between them. The CDR3 sequence: CASRPSEGDGYTF. CDR3 in DNA: TGTGCCAGCAGACCTTCCGAGGGCGATGGCTACACCTTC.

This clone has a handful of counts. This chain joins TRBV7-2 and TRBJ2-3; the match to TRBD2 covers 7 bases. CDR1 and CDR2 (germline): SGHTA, FQGNSA. V was pared by 1 base and J by 13 bases, with 5 bases of the junction left unmatched. The CDR3 extends over 12 amino acids. The CDR3 DNA reads as TGTGCCAGCAGCTTAGGGGCGGGAGTTAAGTATTTT. Translation: CASSLGAGVKYF.

The table lists this clone with a few counts. The chain joins TRBV2 to TRBJ1-2; D might be TRBD1 (6 bases). CDR3 length: 13 residues. Looked up from germline, CDR1 is SNHLY and CDR2 is FYNNEI. Trimming cost V 5 bases and J 4 bases, with 11 bases left between them. CDR3 nucleotide sequence: TGTGCCAGCAGTTCACAGGGAACCTATGGCTACACCTTC. It yields the protein CASSSQGTYGYTF.

The chain couples TRBV30 to TRBJ2-7; tentatively, D is TRBD2 (6 bases). The CDR3 loop spans 16 amino acids. V lost 0 bases and J lost 0, with 15 bases in between. CDR1 and CDR2 from the germline V gene are GTSNPN and SVGIG (reference sequence). The CDR3 DNA reads as TGTGCCTGGAGTGTAGGGCGGGGCCGGAGCTCCTACGAGCAGTACTTC. Amino acids: CAWSVGRGRSSYEQYF.

This sequence joins TRBV2 and TRBJ1-1, with D unresolved. Trimming stripped 7 bases from V and 1 base from J, with 7 bases between. This CDR3 spans 12 amino acids. The germline CDR1 and CDR2 sequences are SNHLY and FYNNEI. This CDR3 is CASKLENTEAFF. Here the CDR3 DNA reads TGTGCCAGCAAGTTAGAGAACACTGAAGCTTTCTTT.

The rearrangement uses TRBV5-4 and TRBJ2-5; the match to TRBD1 covers 12 bases. Germline V gene sequence: CDR1 SGHNT, CDR2 YYREEE (reference sequence). Losses at the gene ends were 4 bases for V and 4 bases for J; bases not matched to a gene: 5. The CDR3 has 15 residues. Written as DNA, the CDR3 is TGTGCCAGCAGCCGGGACAGGGGGCCTGGAGAGACCCAGTACTTC. It translates to CASSRDRGPGETQYF.

This rearrangement joins TRBV15 to TRBJ2-5; 7 nucleotides line up with TRBD1. From germline, CDR1 is LNHNV and CDR2 YYDKDF (reference sequence). This CDR3 is 16 amino acids long. After removal of 1 base from V and 4 bases from J, the junction contained 9 bases not matched to a gene. CDR3 sequence (DNA): TGTGCCACCAGCAGAGTGAGGGGGCGTCTGGGAGAGACCCAGTACTTC. This sequence encodes CATSRVRGRLGETQYF. The full variable domain, completed using reference TRBV15 and TRBJ2-5, is DAMVIQNPRYQVTQFGKPVTLSCSQTLNHNVMYWYQQKSSQAPKLLFHYYDKDFNNEADTPDNFQSRRPNTSFCFLDIRSPGLGDTAMYLCATSRVRGRLGETQYFGPGTRLLVL.

This clone has just one count. J is TRBJ1-2 and V is TRBV7-9; D remains ambiguous. Germline values: CDR1 SEHNR, CDR2 FQNEAQ (reference sequence). This CDR3 is built from 13 residues. V gave up 5 bases and J gave up 14 bases, with 21 bases separating them. CDR3 region: CASSAVDGARGTF. The CDR3 coding sequence is TGTGCCAGCAGCGCGGTGGACGGAGCCAGAGGGACCTTC. Filled out from reference TRBV7-9 and TRBJ1-2, the complete variable domain reads DTGVSQNPRHKITKRGQNVTFRCDPISEHNRLYWYRQTLGQGPEFLTYFQNEAQLEKSRLLSDRFSAERPKGSFSTLEIQRTEQGDSAMYLCASSAVDGARGTFGSGTRLTVV.

V and J are TRBV15 and TRBJ2-4; a possible D gene is TRBD1 (5 bases). V gave up 3 bases and J gave up 7 bases, with 7 bases separating them. Germline CDR1 LNHNV, CDR2 YYDKDF (reference sequence). The CDR3 consists of 12 residues. CDR3 amino acids: CATSRDNNIQYF. As DNA, the CDR3 is TGTGCCACCAGCAGGGACAACAACATTCAGTACTTC.

The chain is built from TRBV23-1 and TRBJ2-7; weak D call: TRBD1 (6 bases). TRBV23-1 is labeled an ORF, and its function is uncertain. This CDR3 has 17 amino acids. Trimming removed 0 bases from V and 1 base from J, with 16 bases in between. CDR3 in amino acids: CASSQSIGRGRSYEQYF. CDR3 DNA: TGCGCCAGCAGTCAATCCATCGGCAGGGGAAGGTCCTACGAGCAGTACTTC.

In its sample, this clone was seen a few times. This rearrangement joins TRBV7-2 to TRBJ2-1; 9 nucleotides align to TRBD2. Germline V gene lookup returns CDR1 SGHTA and CDR2 FQGNSA. The CDR3 runs to 16 residues. The J segment lost 1 base and the V segment lost 1 base, leaving 2 bases of the junction unmatched. CDR3 nucleotide sequence: TGTGCCAGCAGCTTAGGGAGCGGGGGGTCCTACAATGAGCAGTTCTTC. As protein: CASSLGSGGSYNEQFF.

The rearrangement links TRBV4-2 to TRBJ2-5; 11 bases agree with TRBD2. V gave up 0 bases and J gave up 6 bases; unmatched junction bases: 9. Germline CDR1 reads LGHNA; CDR2 reads YNFKEQ. The CDR3 runs 17 residues. This CDR3 is CASSQDSTSGMAKTQYF. CDR3 DNA sequence: TGTGCCAGCAGCCAAGATTCGACTAGCGGGATGGCTAAGACCCAGTACTTC.

A few counts support this clone. The chain recombines TRBV6-1 with TRBJ2-5; D is possibly TRBD2 (6 bases). V was pared by 6 bases and J by 5 bases, with 16 bases between. CDR3 length: 14 amino acids. Germline CDR1 and CDR2: MNHNS and SASEGT. The CDR3 DNA is TGTGCCAGCAGGGCCCTTGCTAGCGCGGAGACCCAGTACTTC. Translation gives CASRALASAETQYF.

This clone was observed a few times. This sequence joins TRBV30 and TRBJ2-6, with D unclear. The CDR3 loop spans 14 amino acids. Trimming took 3 bases from V and 4 from J, leaving 10 bases between them. The germline gives CDR1 GTSNPN, CDR2 SVGIG (reference sequence). The CDR3 DNA reads as TGTGCCTGGAGCCTCCACGGGGGGGCCAACGTCCTGACTTTC. Residues: CAWSLHGGANVLTF.

The genes are TRBV13 and TRBJ2-4; 12 bases map to TRBD2. Germline CDR1 and CDR2: PRHDT and FYEKMQ (reference sequence). Trimming took 5 bases from V and 6 from J; bases not matched to a gene: 11. This CDR3 is built from 17 residues. CDR3 region: CASSRLAGGRYGNIQYF. The CDR3, as DNA: TGTGCCAGCAGCCGTCTAGCGGGGGGGCGGTACGGAAACATTCAGTACTTC. Combining the CDR3 with reference TRBV13 and TRBJ2-4 gives the whole variable domain AAGVIQSPRHLIKEKRETATLKCYPIPRHDTVYWYQQGPGQDPQFLISFYEKMQSDKGSIPDRFSAQQFSDYHSELNMSSLELGDSALYFCASSRLAGGRYGNIQYFGAGTRLSVL.

This clone appeared a few times. The chain couples TRBV5-1 to TRBJ2-7, with a possible D match to TRBD2 (6 bases). Trimming took off 2 bases at V and 0 bases at J, with 18 bases between the two ends. The CDR3 is made up of 17 amino acids. From germline, CDR1 is SGHRS and CDR2 YFSETQ. The CDR3 loop reads CASSFGVGGQSSYEQYF. The CDR3 nucleotides read TGCGCCAGCAGCTTCGGAGTGGGAGGTCAGAGCTCCTACGAGCAGTACTTC.

V is TRBV5-1 and J is TRBJ2-3, with D possibly matching TRBD2 (6 bases). The CDR3 is made up of 15 amino acids. CDR1 is SGHRS, CDR2 YFSETQ, per germline. Trimming shortened V by 4 bases and J by 4 bases, and 16 bases separated the two germline ends. CDR3 loop: CASSLGASVADTQYF. In DNA, the CDR3 is TGCGCCAGCAGCCTCGGGGCTAGCGTAGCAGATACGCAGTATTTT.

This clone appeared a few times. This rearrangement joins TRBV30 to TRBJ1-6; the match to TRBD1 covers 7 bases. The CDR3 has 16 residues. The germline V gene has CDR1 GTSNPN and CDR2 SVGIG (reference sequence). V was clipped by 2 bases and J by 5 bases; unmatched bases: 9. This CDR3 reads CAWSSGRGTNNSPLHF. The CDR3 DNA is TGTGCCTGGAGTAGCGGCAGGGGGACGAATAATTCACCCCTCCACTTT.

This clone was observed a handful of times. Other DNA sequences in this sample translate to the same CDR3. The chain uses TRBV5-1 and TRBJ2-5; tentatively, D is TRBD2 (6 bases). Germline V CDR1 and CDR2: SGHRS, YFSETQ. The CDR3 loop spans 15 amino acids. Trimming cost V 1 base and J 2 bases, with 12 bases left between them. CDR3 loop: CASSLTGLPQETQYF. CDR3 nucleotide sequence: TGCGCCAGCAGCTTGACCGGACTACCTCAAGAGACCCAGTACTTC.

V and J are TRBV19 and TRBJ2-7, with a possible D match to TRBD2 (6 bases). Germline values: CDR1 LNHDA, CDR2 SQIVND (reference sequence). The V gene lost 1 base and the J gene lost 3 bases, with 22 bases spanning the gap. The CDR3 length is 18 residues. The CDR3 reads CASSIVKLAHGRIYEQYF. For the CDR3, the DNA is TGTGCCAGTAGTATAGTAAAACTAGCCCACGGTAGGATCTACGAGCAGTACTTC. Looking up the rest from reference TRBV19 and TRBJ2-7 gives the full variable domain: DGGITQSPKYLFRKEGQNVTLSCEQNLNHDAMYWYRQDPGQGLRLIYYSQIVNDFQKGDIAEGYSVSREKKESFPLTVTSAQKNPTAFYLCASSIVKLAHGRIYEQYFGPGTRLTVT.

The chain couples TRBV11-2 to TRBJ2-5; TRBD1 aligns across 9 bases. The CDR3 is 15 amino acids. In germline, CDR1 is SGHAT, CDR2 FQNNGV. The ends lost 5 bases at V and 1 base at J; junction bases unmatched: 5. The CDR3 spells CASSGGTGPQETQYF. The CDR3 nucleotides read TGTGCCAGCAGCGGAGGGACAGGGCCCCAAGAGACCCAGTACTTC.

The rearrangement joins TRBV5-4 to TRBJ2-2; no firm D call. Trimming cost V 2 bases and J 6 bases, with 8 bases left between them. The CDR3 length is 13 residues. The germline CDR1 and CDR2 sequences are SGHNT and YYREEE (reference sequence). CDR3: CASSFEPAGELFF. CDR3 nucleotides: TGTGCCAGCAGCTTTGAGCCGGCCGGGGAGCTGTTTTTT.

The genes are TRBV6-6 and TRBJ1-6; TRBD1 matches at 9 bases. Trimming took 5 bases from V and 15 from J; bases not matched to a gene: 5. Per the germline V gene, CDR1 is MNHNY and CDR2 is SVGAGI (reference sequence). The CDR3 is made up of 12 amino acids. CDR3 protein: CASSTDRGLLHF. The CDR3 DNA reads as TGTGCCAGCAGTACGGACAGGGGACTCCTCCACTTT.

The V gene is TRBV2, the J gene TRBJ2-7; 7 nucleotides match TRBD1. Looked up from germline, CDR1 is SNHLY and CDR2 is FYNNEI. Trimming at V came to 8 bases and at J to 3 bases, leaving 10 bases not matched to a gene. The CDR3 spans 14 residues. CDR3 residues: CASLDLGQYYEQYF. The CDR3 DNA sequence: TGTGCCAGCCTGGATCTGGGACAGTACTACGAGCAGTACTTC. Complete variable domain (other parts from reference TRBV2 and TRBJ2-7): EPEVTQTPSHQVTQMGQEVILRCVPISNHLYFYWYRQILGQKVEFLVSFYNNEISEKSEIFDDQFSVERPDGSNFTLKIRSTKLEDSAMYFCASLDLGQYYEQYFGPGTRLTVT.

This clone was detected a few times. The rearrangement joins TRBV4-1 to TRBJ1-4; 7 nucleotides match TRBD1. V lost 4 bases, J lost 6 bases, and 11 bases stayed unmatched. The CDR3 extends over 16 amino acids. Germline values: CDR1 MGHRA, CDR2 YSYEKL. In DNA form, the CDR3 reads TGCGCCAGCAGCCCGGCGCCCGGGGACAGAGATGAAAAACTGTTTTTT. This encodes CASSPAPGDRDEKLFF.